This T cell receptor beta chain was sequenced for a study of T cells after yellow fever vaccination. Trimming took 6 bases from V and 2 from J; bases not matched to a gene: 10. CDR1 DFQATT and CDR2 SNEGSKA come from the germline V gene (reference sequence). The CDR3 has 16 amino acids. One entry per CDR3 protein, called by TCRdb with MiXCR from the 5' RACE reads. The sample lists 200,000 to 300,000 distinct CDR3 sequences; 10% to 15% were seen once. This sequence joins TRBV20-1 and TRBJ2-3, with TRBD2 matching 11 bases. The starting material was CD4+ T cells sorted from PBMCs, obtained 45 days after the yellow fever booster vaccination. The TCR sequence derives from a man aged 25-45 years who received the YFV17D yellow fever vaccine. The CDR3 protein is CSANPSGLAVTDTQYF. For the CDR3, the DNA is TGCAGTGCAAATCCTTCGGGACTAGCGGTCACAGATACGCAGTATTTT.